This is a list of T cell receptor beta chains from one sample in a study of cytomegalovirus exposure and HLA in healthy donors. Sequencing used immunoSEQ multiplex PCR; TCRdb keeps in-frame clones, though not all of them. The table records some 55,000 clones, about four fifths of them present only once. Sequenced sample: PBMCs. Receptors were obtained from a man aged 35 to 55 in good health and CMV-seronegative. The CDR3 runs from the conserved cysteine through the conserved F or W. Each record gives: D gene, J gene, clone size, V gene, CDR3 DNA, CDR3 protein. The D gene is left open where the match is weak. Not all rows give a size; the values are once, few, many and, for expanded clones, a class.

D: -; J: TRBJ1-2; size: -; V: TRBV2; DNA: TGTGCCAGCAGTTATCTCGCGGGCCCAAGCGATGGCTACACCTTC; CDR3: CASSYLAGPSDGYTF
D: -; J: TRBJ1-5; size: -; V: TRBV19; DNA: TGTGCCAGTAGTATTCCCAGTAGCACTCAGCCCCAGCATTTT; CDR3: CASSIPSSTQPQHF
D: TRBD1; J: TRBJ1-4; size: -; V: TRBV11-2; DNA: TGTGCCAGCAGCTTATGGGACAGTATAAATGAAAAACTGTTTTTT; CDR3: CASSLWDSINEKLFF
D: -; J: TRBJ1-1; size: -; V: TRBV14; DNA: TGTGCCAGCAGCCAAAAAGGGGGCACTGAAGCTTTCTTT; CDR3: CASSQKGGTEAFF
D: TRBD2; J: TRBJ2-1; size: -; V: TRBV19; DNA: TGTGCCAGTAGTATAGGCGGGACTAGTAATGAGCAGTTCTTC; CDR3: CASSIGGTSNEQFF
D: -; J: TRBJ1-1; size: -; V: TRBV19; DNA: TGTGCCAGTAGTCCCCCGGGGTCCGGCACTGAAGCTTTCTTT; CDR3: CASSPPGSGTEAFF
D: TRBD1; J: TRBJ2-2; size: -; V: TRBV14; DNA: TGTGCCAGCAGCGCAATGACAGGGCCTGGCGGGGAGCTGTTTTTT; CDR3: CASSAMTGPGGELFF
D: -; J: TRBJ2-2; size: once; V: TRBV30; DNA: TGTGCCTGGAGTGTACGCCTAGATATCAACACCGGGGAGCTGTTTTTT; CDR3: CAWSVRLDINTGELFF
D: TRBD1; J: TRBJ1-6; size: -; V: TRBV19; DNA: TGTGCCAGTAGTACTACAGGGGTAGGCTCACCCCTCCACTTT; CDR3: CASSTTGVGSPLHF
D: TRBD2; J: TRBJ2-5; size: -; V: TRBV5-4; DNA: TGTGCCAGCAGCTTGGCTAGCGGGGGCTCACTTAGGGTTGAGACCCAGTACTTC; CDR3: CASSLASGGSLRVETQYF
D: -; J: TRBJ2-5; size: -; V: TRBV27; DNA: TGTGCCAGCAGGAGACAGGGGAGGGACGAGACCCAGTACTTC; CDR3: CASRRQGRDETQYF
D: TRBD1; J: TRBJ2-1; size: -; V: TRBV6-6; DNA: TGTGCCAGCATCAACGCAGAGGGGGCTTTTAATGAGCAGTTCTTC; CDR3: CASINAEGAFNEQFF
D: -; J: TRBJ1-6; size: -; V: TRBV5-5; DNA: TGTGCCAGCAGCTTGGGTCTTAAGGACAGCCTTTTGCTCTATAATTCACCCCTCCACTTT; CDR3: CASSLGLKDSLLLYNSPLHF
D: -; J: TRBJ2-1; size: -; V: TRBV30; DNA: TGTGCCTGGAGGGACTTAAACAATGAGCAGTTCTTC; CDR3: CAWRDLNNEQFF
D: -; J: TRBJ2-3; size: -; V: TRBV28; DNA: TGTGCCAGCAGAACCGCCGGGTTAGGTGCAGATACGCAGTATTTT; CDR3: CASRTAGLGADTQYF
D: -; J: TRBJ1-1; size: -; V: TRBV5-4; DNA: TGTGCCAGCAGCTTGGTGGGACGGAGGGACACTGAAGCTTTCTTT; CDR3: CASSLVGRRDTEAFF
D: TRBD1; J: TRBJ1-1; size: -; V: TRBV5-1; DNA: TGCGCCAGCAGCGCTGGGACAGGGGTATCCACTGAAGCTTTCTTT; CDR3: CASSAGTGVSTEAFF
D: TRBD2; J: TRBJ2-1; size: -; V: TRBV30; DNA: TGTGCCTGGAGGACTAGCGGGGGGGTGAAGTTCTTC; CDR3: CAWRTSGGVKFF
D: TRBD1; J: TRBJ1-1; size: -; V: TRBV19; DNA: TGTGCCAGTAGTATAGGGACAGGGGGAACTGAAGCTTTCTTT; CDR3: CASSIGTGGTEAFF
D: -; J: TRBJ1-4; size: once; V: TRBV5-1; DNA: TGCGCCAGCAGCTTGGGAGGGGGTTCGAATGAAAAACTGTTTTTT; CDR3: CASSLGGGSNEKLFF
D: -; J: TRBJ1-1; size: -; V: TRBV11-2; DNA: TGTGCCAGCAGCTTAGAAGGGGGACGGTTAAACACTGAAGCTTTCTTT; CDR3: CASSLEGGRLNTEAFF
D: TRBD2; J: TRBJ2-1; size: -; V: TRBV5-1; DNA: TGCGCCAGCACCCTGAGCGGGGACAATGAGCAGTTCTTC; CDR3: CASTLSGDNEQFF
D: TRBD1; J: TRBJ2-3; size: -; V: TRBV29-1; DNA: TGCAGCGGACGACAGGGAGATACGCAGTATTTT; CDR3: CSGRQGDTQYF
D: TRBD1; J: TRBJ2-7; size: -; V: TRBV14; DNA: TGTGCCAGCAGCCGCGACAGGGCAAGCAACGAGCAGTACTTC; CDR3: CASSRDRASNEQYF
D: -; J: TRBJ1-6; size: -; V: TRBV4-3; DNA: TGCGCCAGCAGCCGATTACTTAATGCGAATTCACCCCTCCACTTT; CDR3: CASSRLLNANSPLHF
D: TRBD1; J: TRBJ2-7; size: -; V: TRBV5-6; DNA: TGTGCCAGCAGCTTAGAACAGGGGCTCCCCTACGAGCAGTACTTC; CDR3: CASSLEQGLPYEQYF
D: -; J: TRBJ1-5; size: -; V: TRBV7-8; DNA: TGTGCCAGCAGCCATTACATGTGGCTTGATCAGCCCCAGCATTTT; CDR3: CASSHYMWLDQPQHF
D: TRBD2; J: TRBJ2-1; size: -; V: TRBV7-8; DNA: TGTGCCAGCAGCTTAGAAATAGCGGGGGTGTACAATGAGCAGTTCTTC; CDR3: CASSLEIAGVYNEQFF
D: -; J: TRBJ1-3; size: -; V: TRBV16; DNA: TGTGCCAGCAGCCAATTTCAGGGACAAAACTCTGGAAACACCATATATTTT; CDR3: CASSQFQGQNSGNTIYF
D: -; J: TRBJ2-2; size: -; V: TRBV18; DNA: TGTGCCAGCTCAGCATCTGTCGGTTGGAACACCGGGGAGCTGTTTTTT; CDR3: CASSASVGWNTGELFF
D: -; J: TRBJ1-5; size: few; V: TRBV7-9; DNA: TGTGCCAGCAGCGCAGGGTATAGCAATCAGCCCCAGCATTTT; CDR3: CASSAGYSNQPQHF
D: TRBD1; J: TRBJ2-1; size: -; V: TRBV9; DNA: TGTGCCAGCAGCGTAGGTCAGGGGGCGGGTAATGAGCAGTTCTTC; CDR3: CASSVGQGAGNEQFF
D: -; J: TRBJ1-1; size: -; V: TRBV19; DNA: TGTGCCAGTAGCACACAGGGCGGCAACACTGAAGCTTTCTTT; CDR3: CASSTQGGNTEAFF
D: TRBD1; J: TRBJ1-1; size: -; V: TRBV5-4; DNA: TGTGCCAGCAGCTTAACGGGACAGGGCTTTAACACTGAAGCTTTCTTT; CDR3: CASSLTGQGFNTEAFF
D: TRBD1; J: TRBJ2-1; size: -; V: TRBV5-1; DNA: TGCGCCAGCAGCTTGGAAGGACAGGGTGATGAGCAGTTCTTC; CDR3: CASSLEGQGDEQFF
D: -; J: TRBJ2-1; size: -; V: TRBV4-3; DNA: TGCGCCAGCAGCCAAGTGGCGAGCGACAATGAGCAGTTCTTC; CDR3: CASSQVASDNEQFF
D: TRBD2; J: TRBJ2-1; size: -; V: TRBV7-9; DNA: TGTGCCAGCAGCTCGAAACCACCGGGACTAGCCAACTACAATGAGCAGTTCTTC; CDR3: CASSSKPPGLANYNEQFF
D: -; J: TRBJ2-1; size: -; V: TRBV19; DNA: TGTGCCAGTAGTTACAGTTACAATGAGCAGTTCTTC; CDR3: CASSYSYNEQFF
D: -; J: TRBJ1-2; size: -; V: TRBV4-3; DNA: TGCGCCAGCAGCCAAGAGGGAGGGGAGGGGTATGGCTACACCTTC; CDR3: CASSQEGGEGYGYTF
D: TRBD1; J: TRBJ2-3; size: -; V: TRBV6-4; DNA: TGTGCCAGCAGTGGCACTCCGGGACAGGGGTTGGATACGCAGTATTTT; CDR3: CASSGTPGQGLDTQYF
D: TRBD1; J: TRBJ1-5; size: -; V: TRBV9; DNA: TGTGCCAGCAGCGCAGGACAGGACCATCAGCCCCAGCATTTT; CDR3: CASSAGQDHQPQHF
D: -; J: TRBJ1-1; size: -; V: TRBV19; DNA: TGTGCCAGTAGAAATCCTGGGGGGGTGAACACTGAAGCTTTCTTT; CDR3: CASRNPGGVNTEAFF
D: -; J: TRBJ1-2; size: -; V: TRBV29-1; DNA: TGCAGCGTTGAAGTGCGACAGGCGGTGGCCTATGGCTACACCTTC; CDR3: CSVEVRQAVAYGYTF
D: TRBD2; J: TRBJ2-3; size: once; V: TRBV7-2; DNA: TGTGCCAGCAGCTTGAATAGCGGGGGGGCGAAAGATACGCAGTATTTT; CDR3: CASSLNSGGAKDTQYF
D: -; J: TRBJ2-7; size: few; V: TRBV7-8; DNA: TGTGCCAGCAGCTTGAGTCTAGGGGCTCAAACCTACGAGCAGTACTTC; CDR3: CASSLSLGAQTYEQYF
D: -; J: TRBJ2-7; size: -; V: TRBV4-3; DNA: TGCGCCAGCAGCCAAGATAGGGGCTACGAGCAGTACTTC; CDR3: CASSQDRGYEQYF
D: TRBD1; J: TRBJ1-3; size: -; V: TRBV9; DNA: TGTGCCAGCAGCGCGGGACAGCCGACAACCATATATTTT; CDR3: CASSAGQPTTIYF
D: TRBD1; J: TRBJ1-2; size: -; V: TRBV4-3; DNA: TGCGCCAGCAGCCGCGGACAGGGTAACTATGGCTACACCTTC; CDR3: CASSRGQGNYGYTF
D: -; J: TRBJ1-1; size: -; V: TRBV27; DNA: TGTGCCAGCAGTTTACGCAGGGGAGCGGTGACCACTGAAGCTTTCTTT; CDR3: CASSLRRGAVTTEAFF
D: -; J: TRBJ2-1; size: -; V: TRBV11-3; DNA: TGTGCCAGCAGCTTGATCGGGGCAGGGGCAAATGAGCAGTTCTTC; CDR3: CASSLIGAGANEQFF
D: -; J: TRBJ1-1; size: -; V: TRBV29-1; DNA: TGCAGCGCCCAGGTGACGAACACTGAAGCTTTCTTT; CDR3: CSAQVTNTEAFF
D: -; J: TRBJ2-7; size: -; V: TRBV11-2; DNA: TGTGCCAGCAGCTTAGGCCTGCGACCCACGGGCTACGAGCAGTACTTC; CDR3: CASSLGLRPTGYEQYF
D: TRBD1; J: TRBJ2-6; size: -; V: TRBV5-1; DNA: TGCGCCAGCAGCTTCGGACAGGCTTCCTCTGGGGCCAACGTCCTGACTTTC; CDR3: CASSFGQASSGANVLTF
D: -; J: TRBJ1-3; size: -; V: TRBV6-5; DNA: TGTGCCAGCAGTTACGCGTCAACTGGAAACACCATATATTTT; CDR3: CASSYASTGNTIYF
D: -; J: TRBJ1-5; size: -; V: TRBV30; DNA: TGTGCCTGGGACGACGCAGGGATAGGTCAGCCCCAGCATTTT; CDR3: CAWDDAGIGQPQHF
D: -; J: TRBJ2-2; size: -; V: TRBV27; DNA: TGTGCCAGCAGTTTATCTTGGGTGTCAGGTGGGGCTGACACCGGGGAGCTGTTTTTT; CDR3: CASSLSWVSGGADTGELFF
D: -; J: TRBJ1-1; size: few; V: TRBV4-1; DNA: TGCGCCAGCAGCCAAGACGGGGGTGGGGGTTTGGCTGAAGCTTTCTTT; CDR3: CASSQDGGGGLAEAFF
D: TRBD2; J: TRBJ2-3; size: -; V: TRBV4-2; DNA: TGTGCCAGCAGCCAAGTAGCGGGGGGGCCCCCAGATACGCAGTATTTT; CDR3: CASSQVAGGPPDTQYF
D: TRBD1; J: TRBJ1-4; size: -; V: TRBV5-1; DNA: TGCGCCAGCAGCTTGGAGACAGGGTTTAATGAAAAACTGTTTTTT; CDR3: CASSLETGFNEKLFF